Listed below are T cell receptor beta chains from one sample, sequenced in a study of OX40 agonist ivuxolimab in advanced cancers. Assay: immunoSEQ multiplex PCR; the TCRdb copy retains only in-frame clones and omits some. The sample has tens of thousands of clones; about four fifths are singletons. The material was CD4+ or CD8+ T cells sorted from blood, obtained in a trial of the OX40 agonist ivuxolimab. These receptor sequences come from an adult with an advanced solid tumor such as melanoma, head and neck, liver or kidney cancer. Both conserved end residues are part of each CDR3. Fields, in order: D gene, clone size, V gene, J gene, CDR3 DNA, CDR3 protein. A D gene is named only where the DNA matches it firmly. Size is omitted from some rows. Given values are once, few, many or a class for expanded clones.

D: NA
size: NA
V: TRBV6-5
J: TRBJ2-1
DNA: TGTGCCAGCACCTCCTACATGGGCTCCTACAATGAGCAGTTCTTC
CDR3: CASTSYMGSYNEQFF

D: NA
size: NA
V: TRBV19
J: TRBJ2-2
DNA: TGTGCCAGTAGTACGGACAGTTTCACCGGGGAGCTGTTTTTT
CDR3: CASSTDSFTGELFF

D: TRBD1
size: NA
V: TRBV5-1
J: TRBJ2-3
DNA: TGCGCCAGCAGTTACGGGACAGAAACAGATACGCAGTATTTT
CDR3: CASSYGTETDTQYF

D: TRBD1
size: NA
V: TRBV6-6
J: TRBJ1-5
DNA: TGTGCCAGCAGCTCAAGACAGGGGAATCAGCCCCAGCATTTT
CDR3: CASSSRQGNQPQHF

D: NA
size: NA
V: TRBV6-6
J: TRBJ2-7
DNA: TGTGCCAGCACTTCCCGGGCCGGTCCCTCCTACGAGCAGTACTTC
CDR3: CASTSRAGPSYEQYF

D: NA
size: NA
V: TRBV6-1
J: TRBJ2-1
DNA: TGTGCCAGCAGTGAATCAGGGGCGCGGGAGCAGTTCTTC
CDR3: CASSESGAREQFF

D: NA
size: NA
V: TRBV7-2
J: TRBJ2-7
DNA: TGTGCCAGCAGCTTAGTTTTAGAGACCTACGAGCAGTACTTC
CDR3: CASSLVLETYEQYF

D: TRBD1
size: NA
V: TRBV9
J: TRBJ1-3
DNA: TGTGCCAGCAGCGTGGACAGGGTGTCGGACACCATATATTTT
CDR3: CASSVDRVSDTIYF

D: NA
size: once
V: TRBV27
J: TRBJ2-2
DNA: TGTGCCAGCGGGAAAGGGTACACCGGGGAGCTGTTTTTT
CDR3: CASGKGYTGELFF

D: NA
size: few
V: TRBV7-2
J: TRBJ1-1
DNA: TGTGCCAGCAGCTTAGGGGCAGGGTTCTTCTTT
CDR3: CASSLGAGFFF

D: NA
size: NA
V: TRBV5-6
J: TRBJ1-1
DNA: TGTGCCAGCAGCTTGAAGCAGGGATGGAGAACTGAAGCTTTCTTT
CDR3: CASSLKQGWRTEAFF

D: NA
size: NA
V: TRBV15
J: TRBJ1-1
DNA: TGTGCCACCAGCAGAGCCGGTACCGGGCCGGGAGCTTTCTTT
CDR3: CATSRAGTGPGAFF

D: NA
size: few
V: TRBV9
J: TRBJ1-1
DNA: TGTGCCAGCAGCGTAGACGGCATGAACACTGAAGCTTTCTTT
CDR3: CASSVDGMNTEAFF

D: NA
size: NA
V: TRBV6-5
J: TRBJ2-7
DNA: TGTGCCAGCAGTTACTCGTTACGGGGGCCCTACGAGCAGTACTTC
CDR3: CASSYSLRGPYEQYF

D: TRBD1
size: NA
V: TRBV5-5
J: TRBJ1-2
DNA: TGTGCCAGCAGCTTGGAGCTCTCAGGGGGCTTCGATGGCTACACCTTC
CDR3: CASSLELSGGFDGYTF

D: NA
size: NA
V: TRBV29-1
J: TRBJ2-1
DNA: TGCAGCGTTGTTGGCGGCGGAACCTACAATGAGCAGTTCTTC
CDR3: CSVVGGGTYNEQFF

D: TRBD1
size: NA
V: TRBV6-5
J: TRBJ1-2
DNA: TGTGCCAGCAGTTACTCCAGACAGGGGCTTGCCTATGGCTACACCTTC
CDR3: CASSYSRQGLAYGYTF

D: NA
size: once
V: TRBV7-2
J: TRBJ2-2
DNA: TGTGCCAGCAGCTTAGATCGGTACACCGGGGAGCTGTTTTTT
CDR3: CASSLDRYTGELFF

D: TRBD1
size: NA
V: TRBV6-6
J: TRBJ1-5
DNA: TGTGCCAGCAGCCGACAGGGTAACGAGCCCCAGCATTTT
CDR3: CASSRQGNEPQHF

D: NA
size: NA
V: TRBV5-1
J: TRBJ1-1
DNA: TGCGCCAGCAGCATTCGACAGAATGAAGCTTTCTTT
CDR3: CASSIRQNEAFF

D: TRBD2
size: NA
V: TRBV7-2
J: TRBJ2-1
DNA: TGTGCCAGCACCCGGACTAGCGGGAACGATGAGCAGTTCTTC
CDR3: CASTRTSGNDEQFF

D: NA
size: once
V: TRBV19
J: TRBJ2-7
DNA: TGTGCCAGTAGTCCGGACAGTTTTGATTCCTACGAGCAGTACTTC
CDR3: CASSPDSFDSYEQYF

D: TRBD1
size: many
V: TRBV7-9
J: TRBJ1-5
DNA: TGTGCCAGCAGCCTGGGACAGGGAGGTCAGCCCCAGCATTTT
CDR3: CASSLGQGGQPQHF

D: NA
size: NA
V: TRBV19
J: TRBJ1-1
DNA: TGTGCCAGTAGTAAGACGGCGAACACTGAAGCTTTCTTT
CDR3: CASSKTANTEAFF

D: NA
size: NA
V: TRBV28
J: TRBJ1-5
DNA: TGTGCCAGCAGTTTATGGTCTCAGCCCCAGCATTTT
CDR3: CASSLWSQPQHF

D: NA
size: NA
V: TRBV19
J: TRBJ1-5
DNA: TGTGCCAGTAGTATTTTCGGCAATAGCAATCAGCCCCAGCATTTT
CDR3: CASSIFGNSNQPQHF

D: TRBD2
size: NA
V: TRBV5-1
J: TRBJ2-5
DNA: TGCGCCAGCAGCGCGCTACTAGCGGGGGGCCTGGAGACCCAGTACTTC
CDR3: CASSALLAGGLETQYF

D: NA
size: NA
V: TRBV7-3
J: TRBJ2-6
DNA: TGTGCCAGCAGCTTAAAGGGGGACCCCTCTGGGGCCAACGTCCTGACTTTC
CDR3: CASSLKGDPSGANVLTF

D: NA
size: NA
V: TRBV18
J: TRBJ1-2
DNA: TGTGCCAGCTCACCCCCCGGGGCAGATAACTATGGCTACACCTTC
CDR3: CASSPPGADNYGYTF

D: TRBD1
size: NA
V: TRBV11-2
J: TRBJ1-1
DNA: TGTGCCAGCAGCTTATCTATCAGGGGGGACACTGAAGCTTTCTTT
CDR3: CASSLSIRGDTEAFF

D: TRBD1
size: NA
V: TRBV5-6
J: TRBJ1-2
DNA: TGTGCCAGCAGCTTGACGGGACAGGGGTATTATGGCTACACCTTC
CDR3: CASSLTGQGYYGYTF

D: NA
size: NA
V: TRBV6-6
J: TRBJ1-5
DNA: TGTGCCAGCAGTGAGCCGGGGATTAGCAATCAGCCCCAGCATTTT
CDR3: CASSEPGISNQPQHF